Each of the 31 T cell receptor beta chains below was sequenced from the same sample in a study of T-cell memory formation after mild COVID-19. TCRdb re-called the 5' RACE reads with MiXCR, one entry per CDR3 protein. Of some 130,000 distinct CDR3 sequences listed, about 23% are singletons. The sequenced material came from PBMCs or a T cell subset sorted from them (not recorded which). The receptors come from an adult woman who had mild COVID-19 (a few samples of this study predate the infection). Cell type and time point are not known.

The chain links TRBV5-1 to TRBJ2-1; 8 positions match TRBD2. Trimming cost V 4 bases and J 9 bases; bases outside gene matches: 6. Germline assignment: CDR1 SGHRS and CDR2 YFSETQ. The length of the CDR3 is 13 residues. This chain's CDR3 is CASSGGSGGEQFF. The CDR3 DNA is TGCGCCAGCAGCGGAGGGAGCGGGGGTGAGCAGTTCTTC.

The sample holds many counts of this clonotype. V usage is TRBV6-2 or TRBV6-3 and J usage is TRBJ2-2; D gene uncertain. The CDR3 length is 13 residues. CDR1 MNHEY and CDR2 SVGEGT come from the germline V gene. The V end lost 4 bases, the J end lost 3 bases, and 6 bases lay between the germline ends. The CDR3 is CASSLSDTGELFF. For the CDR3, the DNA is TGTGCCAGCAGTTTATCAGACACCGGGGAGCTGTTTTTT.

This clonotype was counted only a few times. The chain recombines TRBV4-1 with TRBJ2-7, with 8 bases identical to TRBD1. Germline V gene sequence: CDR1 MGHRA, CDR2 YSYEKL. The CDR3 consists of 15 residues. V was pared by 3 bases and J by 4 bases, with 8 bases of the junction left unmatched. The CDR3 protein is CASSHPGDRGYEQYF. The CDR3 nucleotides read TGCGCCAGCAGCCATCCTGGTGACAGGGGATACGAGCAGTACTTC.

This rearrangement joins TRBV15 to TRBJ1-5; D may be TRBD1 (5 bases). The CDR3 loop spans 16 amino acids. Germline V gene sequence: CDR1 LNHNV, CDR2 YYDKDF (reference sequence). Trimming shortened V by 8 bases and J by 1 base, and 18 bases separated the two germline ends. CDR3 sequence reads: CATEPGTDGSNQPQHF. CDR3 coding DNA: TGTGCCACCGAACCGGGGACGGACGGAAGCAATCAGCCCCAGCATTTT.

The table lists this clonotype with a few counts. This chain's CDR3 is CASSVGSAYEQYF. The CDR3 region has the DNA TGTGCCAGCAGCGTAGGAAGCGCTTACGAGCAGTACTTC. This chain uses TRBV9 with TRBJ2-7; D not resolved. The V gene lost 0 bases and the J gene lost 4 bases, with 8 bases spanning the gap. The CDR3 runs 13 residues. CDR1 is SGDLS and CDR2 is YYNGEE in the germline V gene.

The chain links TRBV24-1 to TRBJ1-1; the D is unclear. The V gene lost 4 bases and the J gene lost 1 base, with 12 bases spanning the gap. The CDR3 length is 15 residues. The germline CDR1 and CDR2 sequences are KGHDR and SFDVKD. The CDR3 loop reads CATSDSDTWNTEAFF. In DNA, the CDR3 is TGTGCCACCAGTGACTCCGACACGTGGAACACTGAAGCTTTCTTT.

The chain combines TRBV6-5 with TRBJ2-4; 11 bases are a match to TRBD2. J was trimmed by 0 bases and V by 2 bases; bases with no gene match: 3. The CDR3 has 17 residues. Germline assignment: CDR1 MNHEY and CDR2 SVGAGI. CDR3 bases: TGTGCCAGCAGTTACACTAGCGGGGGAATAGCCAAAAACATTCAGTACTTC. Protein product: CASSYTSGGIAKNIQYF.

The chain links TRBV28 to TRBJ2-7; 7 bases agree with TRBD1. Germline V gene sequence: CDR1 MDHEN, CDR2 SYDVKM. This CDR3 is built from 17 residues. J was trimmed by 0 bases and V by 4 bases; bases with no gene match: 12. The CDR3 loop is CASSSHLTGWDSYEQYF. DNA for the CDR3: TGTGCCAGCAGTTCACACCTGACAGGGTGGGACTCCTACGAGCAGTACTTC. The variable domain in full, completed from reference TRBV28 and TRBJ2-7, reads DVKVTQSSRYLVKRTGEKVFLECVQDMDHENMFWYRQDPGLGLRLIYFSYDVKMKEKGDIPEGYSVSREKKERFSLILESASTNQTSMYLCASSSHLTGWDSYEQYFGPGTRLTVT.

This clonotype was seen only a few times. The chain employs TRBV27 and TRBJ2-7, with D hard to call. From germline, CDR1 is MNHEY and CDR2 SMNVEV (reference sequence). CDR3 length: 12 residues. V lost 1 base and J lost 4, with 5 bases in between. The CDR3 protein is CASSLYGYEQYF. The CDR3 DNA reads TGTGCCAGCAGTTTATACGGATACGAGCAGTACTTC.

There are a few counts of this clonotype. The chain carries TRBV12-3 or TRBV12-4 and TRBJ2-7; D is perhaps TRBD2 (6 bases). This CDR3 region has 18 residues. The V and J ends lost 4 bases and 2 bases respectively, with 24 bases between them. This CDR3 reads CASSSHQTGVRFTYEQYF. As DNA, the CDR3 is TGTGCCAGCAGTTCGCATCAGACGGGGGTGAGATTCACCTACGAGCAGTACTTC.

J is TRBJ2-5 and V is TRBV2; 8 bases match TRBD1. This CDR3 is built from 15 residues. Germline lookup yields CDR1 SNHLY and CDR2 FYNNEI. J lost 4 bases, V lost 6 bases, and 10 bases had no gene match. The CDR3 reads CASSHKTGVGETQYF. DNA for the CDR3: TGTGCCAGCAGCCACAAGACAGGGGTTGGAGAGACCCAGTACTTC.

Only a few counts were recorded for this clonotype. The chain uses TRBV12-3 or TRBV12-4 and TRBJ1-1; 8 nucleotides line up with TRBD1. V was clipped by 6 bases and J by 3 bases; unmatched bases: 6. This CDR3 is built from 14 residues. CDR3 DNA: TGTGCCAGCAGCCTTCGGACAGGGTACACTGAAGCTTTCTTT. It codes for CASSLRTGYTEAFF.

The chain is built from TRBV4-2 and TRBJ2-7, with 7 nucleotides matching TRBD2. V was pared by 1 base and J by 1 base, with 7 bases of the junction left unmatched. This CDR3 region has 16 residues. Germline loops: CDR1 LGHNA, CDR2 YNFKEQ. DNA of the CDR3: TGTGCCAGCAGCCAAGGTCTCCCTAGCGGATCCTACGAGCAGTACTTC. This translates into CASSQGLPSGSYEQYF.

Only a few counts were recorded for this clonotype. V usage is TRBV7-6 and J usage is TRBJ1-3; 7 bases line up with TRBD1. V was pared by 5 bases and J by 4 bases, with 11 bases of the junction left unmatched. The CDR3 has 16 residues. Per germline, CDR1 SGHVS and CDR2 FNYEAQ. The CDR3 DNA sequence: TGTGCCAGCAGCCAGGAAGGGGGCCGAGGAGGAAACACCATATATTTT. Its translation: CASSQEGGRGGNTIYF.

V gene TRBV29-1 combines with J gene TRBJ1-3; unclear D gene. CDR1 SQVTM and CDR2 ANQGSEA come from the germline V gene. With 6 bases removed from V and 1 base from J, the gap between germline ends came to 7 bases. There are 12 residues in the CDR3. CDR3 DNA: TGCAGCGTCGACGATTCTGGAAACACCATATATTTT. Protein product: CSVDDSGNTIYF.

DNA of the CDR3: TGTGCCAGCAGCTTAGTACAGACCGGGGAGCTGTTTTTT. Protein product: CASSLVQTGELFF. The rearrangement uses TRBV7-9 and TRBJ2-2; D ambiguous. Germline CDR1 and CDR2: SEHNR and FQNEAQ (reference sequence). V lost 1 base to trimming and J lost 5 bases, with 5 bases between them. The CDR3 totals 13 residues.

DNA of the CDR3: TGCGCCAGCAGCCAGGGACTAGCTACAGATACGCAGTATTTT. This gives the protein CASSQGLATDTQYF. This chain uses TRBV4-1 with TRBJ2-3; 9 bases fit TRBD2. CDR3 length: 14 residues. Trimming at V came to 3 bases and at J to 3 bases, leaving 1 base not matched to a gene. Per the germline V gene, CDR1 is MGHRA and CDR2 is YSYEKL.

The rearrangement links TRBV11-1 to TRBJ2-7, with D possibly being TRBD1 (5 bases). The CDR3 is 15 residues long. Trimming removed 1 base at V and 0 bases at J, with 10 bases between. Germline CDR1 SGHAT, CDR2 FQDESV (reference sequence). CDR3 loop: CASSLEGSSSYEQYF. The CDR3 coding sequence is TGTGCCAGCAGCTTAGAGGGGTCGAGCTCCTACGAGCAGTACTTC.

CDR3 protein: CASSPGPGSEQYF. The CDR3 DNA is TGTGCCAGTAGTCCTGGACCCGGGAGCGAGCAGTACTTC. This chain links TRBV19 with TRBJ2-7; perhaps TRBD2 as D (6 bases). V lost 5 bases and J 6 bases, leaving 14 bases between the germline ends. CDR3 length: 13 residues. Looked up from germline, CDR1 is LNHDA and CDR2 is SQIVND (reference sequence). The full variable domain, with the rest looked up from reference TRBV19 and TRBJ2-7, is DGGITQSPKYLFRKEGQNVTLSCEQNLNHDAMYWYRQDPGQGLRLIYYSQIVNDFQKGDIAEGYSVSREKKESFPLTVTSAQKNPTAFYLCASSPGPGSEQYFGPGTRLTVT.

In its sample, this clonotype was seen a few times. The chain combines TRBV4-2 with TRBJ2-3; no clear D. V dropped 2 bases and J dropped 4 bases, with 7 bases sitting between them. The CDR3 runs to 13 residues. Germline assignment: CDR1 LGHNA and CDR2 YNFKEQ. The DNA of the CDR3 is TGTGCCAGCAGCCAATATCTCCCAGATACGCAGTATTTT. Translation: CASSQYLPDTQYF.

This rearrangement joins TRBV24-1 to TRBJ2-1, with D perhaps matching TRBD1 or TRBD2 (5 bases each). This CDR3 contains 15 residues. The germline CDR1 and CDR2 sequences are KGHDR and SFDVKD. V was trimmed by 4 bases and J by 3 bases, leaving 12 bases between them. The CDR3, as DNA: TGTGCCACCAGTGACAGGGACGGAGACTACAATGAGCAGTTCTTC. As protein: CATSDRDGDYNEQFF.

The rearrangement joins TRBV7-9 to TRBJ2-5, with unresolved D. Trimming left V 3 bases short and J 2 bases short, with 13 bases between. The germline CDR1 and CDR2 sequences are SEHNR and FQNEAQ (reference sequence). This CDR3 is built from 15 residues. The CDR3: CASSFGLSEQETQYF. The CDR3 DNA reads TGTGCCAGCAGCTTTGGATTGAGCGAACAAGAGACCCAGTACTTC.

This clonotype was found a few times. V usage is TRBV20-1 and J usage is TRBJ2-1, with D maybe TRBD2 (6 bases). Trimming cost V 4 bases and J 5 bases, with 18 bases left between them. CDR3 length equals 15 residues. Looked up from germline, CDR1 is DFQATT and CDR2 is SNEGSKA (reference sequence). The CDR3 nucleotides are TGCAGTGCTAACCCCCCTTCTAGCGTCGACAATGAGCAGTTCTTC. This sequence encodes CSANPPSSVDNEQFF.

The gene calls are TRBV7-9 and TRBJ1-6; tentative D call: TRBD1 (5 bases). The CDR3 totals 17 residues. V dropped 5 bases and J dropped 5 bases, with 19 bases sitting between them. Germline CDR1 is SEHNR and CDR2 is FQNEAQ (reference sequence). DNA for the CDR3: TGTGCCAGCAGCCCCCCCCCCGGGACGGTGGATAATTCACCCCTCCACTTT. Translated, it gives CASSPPPGTVDNSPLHF.

The chain links TRBV9 to TRBJ2-7, with 13 bases fitting TRBD2. The junction had 2 bases not matched to a gene; V was cut back by 3 bases and J by 5 bases. Germline CDR1 reads SGDLS; CDR2 reads YYNGEE. This CDR3 comprises 14 residues. The CDR3 region is CASSGGLAGDEQYF. CDR3 bases: TGTGCCAGCAGCGGTGGACTAGCGGGAGACGAGCAGTACTTC.

The table lists this clonotype with many counts. The gene calls are TRBV6-5 and TRBJ2-6; D unresolved. V lost 0 bases, J lost 4 bases, and 10 bases lay in between. Germline CDR1 is MNHEY and CDR2 is SVGAGI. The CDR3 covers 16 residues. The CDR3 bases are TGTGCCAGCAGTTACTCGTCGGATAGAGGGGCCAACGTCCTGACTTTC. Its protein is CASSYSSDRGANVLTF.

V and J are TRBV13 and TRBJ2-1; TRBD2 agrees at 9 bases. The J segment lost 6 bases and the V segment lost 1 base, leaving 7 bases of the junction unmatched. The germline gives CDR1 PRHDT, CDR2 FYEKMQ (reference sequence). The CDR3 spans 16 residues. The CDR3 coding sequence is TGTGCCAGCAGCTTAGTACTAGCGGGCCTCCTCAATGAGCAGTTCTTC. Its protein product is CASSLVLAGLLNEQFF.

The genes are TRBV5-6 and TRBJ2-3; D remains ambiguous. CDR3 size: 14 residues. Germline lookup yields CDR1 SGHDT and CDR2 YYEEEE. Trimming shortened V by 1 base and J by 6 bases, and 12 bases separated the two germline ends. CDR3 DNA: TGTGCCAGCAGCTTGTTGCAGCGTTCGGATACGCAGTATTTT. It is translated as CASSLLQRSDTQYF.

The V and J genes are TRBV7-9 and TRBJ1-6; D perhaps matches TRBD1 (5 bases). The CDR3 runs 12 residues. Per the germline V gene, CDR1 is SEHNR and CDR2 is FQNEAQ (reference sequence). V was trimmed by 6 bases and J by 10 bases, leaving 10 bases between them. The CDR3 DNA follows: TGTGCCAGCAGGGGGCCATCCTCACCCCTCCACTTT. Amino acid sequence: CASRGPSSPLHF.

The table lists this clonotype with a few counts. This rearrangement joins TRBV5-1 to TRBJ1-4; 8 positions match TRBD1. CDR3 length: 17 residues. Per the germline V gene, CDR1 is SGHRS and CDR2 is YFSETQ. V shed 2 bases, J shed 6 bases, and the junction held 12 bases outside the gene matches. The chain's CDR3 is CASSLDRGFETYEKLFF. In DNA form, the CDR3 reads TGCGCCAGCAGCTTAGACAGGGGATTTGAGACGTATGAAAAACTGTTTTTT.

This clonotype was seen only a few times. The rearrangement links TRBV4-1 to TRBJ2-3; the D is unclear. Germline V lookup: CDR1 MGHRA, CDR2 YSYEKL. V was clipped by 2 bases and J by 6 bases, with 9 bases between them. The length of the CDR3 is 13 residues. CDR3 sequence: CASSQPGGDTQYF. Written as DNA, the CDR3 is TGCGCCAGCAGCCAACCAGGTGGGGATACGCAGTATTTT.